The entry below describes one T cell receptor beta chain. Its antigen is currently unknown. CDR3 size: 14 residues. Germline CDR1 SGDLS, CDR2 YYNGEE. V trimming: 5 bases; J trimming: 6 bases; junction bases outside the gene matches: 4. This entry belongs to a study of circulating tumor DNA in untreated peripheral T-cell lymphoma. Whole-study results and caveats: Tumor-specific clonotypes were found in around three quarters of patients.

Measured with immunoSEQ multiplex PCR; TCRdb has only the in-frame clones, and not every one. The sample has around 5,000 clones, under 80% seen once. The sequence derives from a human donor with peripheral T-cell lymphoma. Specimen: tumor tissue. The chain is built from TRBV9 and TRBJ2-1, with 11 bases identical to TRBD2. CDR3 sequence reads: CASRGLAGLNEQFF. DNA for the CDR3: TGTGCCAGCAGAGGACTAGCGGGTCTCAATGAGCAGTTCTTC.